This note documents a single T cell receptor (beta chain) sequence. No antigen is known for it. This sample is drawn from a study of response to subunit inactivated influenza vaccine. Study results and caveats: Authors suggested each seasonal influenza vaccination recruits few new T cells.

TCRdb re-called the RT-PCR reads through MiXCR, storing one row per CDR3 protein. The profile shows 700,000 to 800,000 distinct CDR3 sequences, around 18% of them singletons. This CDR3 is built from 15 residues. Germline CDR1 and CDR2: SGHTA and FQGNSA. Trimming took 1 base from V and 0 from J, leaving 9 bases between them. V and J are TRBV7-2 and TRBJ1-1; D unclear. This sequence originates from a man aged 50 to 59 who received an inactivated influenza vaccine. Sequences were derived from PBMCs from blood, sampled 4 to 6 days after vaccination. CDR3 in DNA: TGTGCCAGCAGCTTAGGTCCAGCCATGAACACTGAAGCTTTCTTT. This encodes CASSLGPAMNTEAFF.